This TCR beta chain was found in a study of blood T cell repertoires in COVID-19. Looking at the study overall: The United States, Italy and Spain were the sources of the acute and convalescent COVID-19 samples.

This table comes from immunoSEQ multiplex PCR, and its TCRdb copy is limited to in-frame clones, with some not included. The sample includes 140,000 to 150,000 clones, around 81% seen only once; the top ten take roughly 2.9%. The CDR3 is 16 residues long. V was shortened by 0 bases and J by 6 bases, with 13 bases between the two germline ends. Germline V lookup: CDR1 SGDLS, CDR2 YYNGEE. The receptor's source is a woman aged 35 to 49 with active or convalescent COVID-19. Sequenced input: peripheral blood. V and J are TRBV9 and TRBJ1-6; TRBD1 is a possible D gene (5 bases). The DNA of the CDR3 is TGTGCCAGCAGCGTAGGGGCAGGGCCACCTAATTCACCCCTCCACTTT. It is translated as CASSVGAGPPNSPLHF.